The rows below give T cell receptor beta chains drawn from one sample of a study of T cell repertoires in ileal Crohn's disease. This table comes from immunoSEQ multiplex PCR, and its TCRdb copy is limited to in-frame clones, with some not included. Of about 11,000 clones listed, more than 75% are singletons. Sequencing input: ileal tissue. All receptors derive from an adult with Crohn's disease. Both conserved end residues are part of each CDR3. D genes are given only for firm matches. Some rows have no size entry. The others give once, few or many, or a class for an expanded clone.

clone size	V gene	D gene	J gene	CDR3 protein	CDR3 DNA
NA	TRBV7-2	NA	TRBJ1-1	CASSLSGGTEAFF	TGTGCCAGCAGCTTATCGGGGGGCACTGAAGCTTTCTTT
NA	TRBV19	TRBD1	TRBJ1-3	CASSIGPGQGAPGNTIYF	TGTGCCAGTAGCATCGGTCCGGGACAGGGGGCGCCTGGAAACACCATATATTTT
NA	TRBV18	TRBD1	TRBJ2-5	CASHTRVTGGETQYF	TGTGCCAGCCACACACGGGTCACAGGGGGAGAGACCCAGTACTTC
NA	TRBV4-1	NA	TRBJ1-2	CASSHPGQTVNGYTF	TGCGCCAGCAGCCACCCTGGACAGACGGTTAATGGCTACACCTTC
NA	TRBV19	TRBD2	TRBJ2-5	CASSGGGETQYF	TGTGCCAGTAGTGGCGGGGGAGAGACCCAGTACTTC
few	TRBV9	TRBD2	TRBJ2-1	CASSVGVLAGLYNEQFF	TGTGCCAGCAGCGTAGGAGTACTAGCGGGGCTATACAATGAGCAGTTCTTC
NA	TRBV5-1	TRBD1	TRBJ2-2	CASSSHRTGGVGELFF	TGCGCCAGCAGCAGCCATCGGACAGGGGGCGTGGGGGAGCTGTTTTTT
NA	TRBV6-6	NA	TRBJ2-7	CASSTPGIHEQYF	TGTGCCAGCAGTACCCCCGGGATCCACGAGCAGTACTTC
NA	TRBV11-2	NA	TRBJ2-7	CASSLFGGTYEQYF	TGTGCCAGCAGCTTATTTGGGGGGACCTACGAGCAGTACTTC
few	TRBV29-1	NA	TRBJ2-3	CSPHTGDTQYF	TGCAGCCCCCATACGGGAGATACGCAGTATTTT
once	TRBV6-4	TRBD2	TRBJ2-3	CASSDGRGSTDTQYF	TGTGCCAGCAGTGACGGGAGGGGCAGCACAGATACGCAGTATTTT
NA	TRBV30	NA	TRBJ1-6	CAWKAPGTGNSPLHF	TGTGCCTGGAAAGCCCCAGGGACTGGGAATTCACCCCTCCACTTT
NA	TRBV5-1	TRBD2	TRBJ2-1	CASSLPLGGSGVNEQFF	TGCGCCAGCAGCCTCCCGCTGGGAGGGTCCGGGGTGAATGAGCAGTTCTTC
once	TRBV7-2	NA	TRBJ2-7	CASSKRVGSEQYF	TGTGCCAGCAGCAAGAGGGTCGGTAGCGAGCAGTACTTC
NA	TRBV7-9	NA	TRBJ1-6	CASRTDSNSPLHF	TGTGCCAGCAGGACCGACAGCAATTCACCCCTCCACTTT
few	TRBV29-1	TRBD1	TRBJ1-2	CSVGQGVYGYTF	TGCAGCGTTGGACAGGGGGTCTATGGCTACACCTTC
NA	TRBV5-5	TRBD1	TRBJ2-7	CASSLDGQGYEQYF	TGTGCCAGCAGCTTGGACGGACAGGGCTACGAGCAGTACTTC
NA	TRBV4-1	TRBD1	TRBJ2-7	CASSQAPGQGVYEQYF	TGCGCCAGCAGCCAGGCCCCGGGACAGGGAGTCTACGAGCAGTACTTC
NA	TRBV14	NA	TRBJ1-1	CASSKYPGSNTEAFF	TGTGCCAGCAGCAAATACCCCGGTTCGAACACTGAAGCTTTCTTT
NA	TRBV2	NA	TRBJ2-7	CASSVLSSYEQYF	TGTGCCAGCAGTGTCCTGAGCTCCTACGAGCAGTACTTC
NA	TRBV19	NA	TRBJ1-1	CASLQGYTTEAFF	TGTGCCAGCCTACAGGGTTATACTACTGAAGCTTTCTTT
NA	TRBV9	NA	TRBJ1-1	CASSWGQPNTEAFF	TGTGCCAGCAGCTGGGGGCAACCGAACACTGAAGCTTTCTTT
large	TRBV9	NA	TRBJ1-2	CASRIYYGYTF	TGTGCCAGCAGGATCTATTATGGCTACACCTTC
NA	TRBV29-1	TRBD1	TRBJ2-3	CSAGQGSTDTQYF	TGCAGCGCTGGACAGGGGAGCACAGATACGCAGTATTTT
NA	TRBV25-1	TRBD1	TRBJ2-7	CASSSRTGEEQYF	TGTGCCAGCAGTAGCAGGACAGGGGAGGAGCAGTACTTC
NA	TRBV6-5	NA	TRBJ1-2	CASSTGGGRNYGYTF	TGTGCCAGCAGCACCGGTGGGGGCCGCAACTATGGCTACACCTTC
NA	TRBV5-6	NA	TRBJ1-2	CASSLTGYGYTF	TGTGCCAGCAGCTTAACTGGCTATGGCTACACCTTC
NA	TRBV5-1	TRBD1	TRBJ1-1	CASSPGTGGGSNTEAFF	TGCGCCAGCAGCCCGGGGACAGGTGGAGGGTCCAACACTGAAGCTTTCTTT
once	TRBV18	TRBD1	TRBJ1-6	CASSLRDSNSPLHF	TGTGCCAGCTCACTTAGGGACAGTAATTCACCCCTCCACTTT
NA	TRBV19	NA	TRBJ1-2	CASRLRTLYGYTF	TGTGCCAGTAGGCTCCGGACTTTATATGGCTACACCTTC
NA	TRBV5-1	NA	TRBJ1-3	CASSLKRETSDTIYF	TGCGCCAGCAGCTTAAAGAGGGAGACTTCAGACACCATATATTTT
NA	TRBV7-2	TRBD2	TRBJ2-5	CASSLWGGGETQYF	TGTGCCAGCAGCTTATGGGGGGGAGGGGAGACCCAGTACTTC
NA	TRBV28	NA	TRBJ2-7	CASSAGSSYEQYF	TGTGCCAGCAGCGCGGGAAGCTCCTACGAGCAGTACTTC
few	TRBV29-1	NA	TRBJ2-1	CSVRRDFEQYGEFF	TGCAGCGTTCGAAGAGACTTTGAGCAATATGGAGAGTTCTTC
once	TRBV9	NA	TRBJ2-3	CASSVGVSADTQYF	TGTGCCAGCAGCGTAGGGGTTAGCGCAGATACGCAGTATTTT
NA	TRBV12-5	NA	TRBJ1-5	CASGSNRQGGYSNQPQHF	TGTGCTAGTGGTTCAAACCGACAAGGGGGTTATAGCAATCAGCCCCAGCATTTT
NA	TRBV7-3	TRBD2	TRBJ2-1	CASTSGGGAEEQFF	TGTGCCAGCACCTCCGGCGGGGGGGCCGAAGAGCAGTTCTTC
NA	TRBV30	TRBD1	TRBJ2-7	CAWYHRGTHEQYF	TGTGCCTGGTATCACAGGGGGACCCACGAGCAGTACTTC
large	TRBV7-8	NA	TRBJ1-4	CASSPDSGLGEKLFF	TGTGCCAGCAGCCCCGACTCGGGGTTGGGCGAAAAACTGTTTTTT
few	TRBV11-2	TRBD1	TRBJ2-7	CASSFRGLYPHEQYF	TGTGCCAGCAGCTTTAGGGGGCTGTACCCCCACGAGCAGTACTTC
NA	TRBV4-3	NA	TRBJ1-2	CASSRAGSNYGYTF	TGCGCCAGCAGCCGTGCCGGGAGCAACTATGGCTACACCTTC
NA	TRBV10-2	NA	TRBJ2-3	CASSDGGAADTQYF	TGCGCCAGCAGTGATGGAGGGGCGGCCGATACGCAGTATTTT
NA	TRBV6-4	NA	TRBJ1-2	CASSAGGDTYGYTF	TGTGCCAGCAGTGCGGGCGGGGATACCTATGGCTACACCTTC
NA	TRBV6-1	NA	TRBJ1-1	CASSERGKGDTEAFF	TGTGCCAGCAGTGAACGCGGTAAAGGGGACACTGAAGCTTTCTTT
NA	TRBV5-3	NA	TRBJ1-1	CARSLRTGLEVTEAFF	TGTGCCAGAAGCCTCCGAACAGGGTTGGAGGTCACTGAAGCTTTCTTT
NA	TRBV7-9	TRBD1	TRBJ2-6	CASIQPGQGPSGANVLTF	TGTGCCAGCATCCAGCCGGGACAGGGTCCGTCTGGGGCCAACGTCCTGACTTTC
NA	TRBV6-5	TRBD1	TRBJ2-2	CATGQRSTGELFF	TGTGCAACGGGACAGCGGAGTACCGGGGAGCTGTTTTTT
NA	TRBV7-2	TRBD2	TRBJ2-7	CASRLLAGVSYEQYF	TGTGCCAGCAGGCTTCTAGCGGGGGTTTCCTACGAGCAGTACTTC
NA	TRBV4-3	NA	TRBJ2-7	CASSLRTPGYEQYF	TGCGCCAGCAGCCTCCGGACACCAGGCTACGAGCAGTACTTC
NA	TRBV11-3	TRBD1	TRBJ2-5	CASSPDRYQETQYF	TGTGCCAGCAGCCCGGACAGGTACCAAGAGACCCAGTACTTC
once	TRBV4-1	TRBD1	TRBJ2-2	CASSQGGQGAGTGELFF	TGCGCCAGCAGCCAAGGGGGACAGGGGGCAGGGACCGGGGAGCTGTTTTTT
once	TRBV18	NA	TRBJ2-6	CASSPTVAGANVLTF	TGTGCCAGCTCCCCGACAGTGGCCGGGGCCAACGTCCTGACTTTC
NA	TRBV11-2	NA	TRBJ1-2	CASSFSTGSYGYTF	TGTGCCAGCAGCTTCTCCACAGGGAGCTATGGCTACACCTTC
NA	TRBV7-3	NA	TRBJ2-7	CASSLGLNYEQYF	TGTGCCAGCAGCTTAGGACTCAACTACGAGCAGTACTTC
NA	TRBV27	TRBD2	TRBJ2-5	CANPWGGLAGGKTQYF	TGTGCCAATCCGTGGGGCGGACTAGCGGGGGGGAAGACCCAGTACTTC